The clone carrying this T cell receptor beta chain was seen only a few times. Its antigen is as yet unknown. This specimen belongs to a study of T cell repertoires in cytomegalovirus infection. One entry per CDR3 protein, called by TCRdb with MiXCR from the reads. Here the sample spans about 770,000 distinct CDR3 sequences, under 35% being singletons. Germline loops: CDR1 MNHNY, CDR2 SVGAGI (reference sequence). V was shortened by 9 bases and J by 1 base, with 15 bases between the two germline ends. CDR3 size: 15 residues. The starting material was cultured CD8+ T cells from PBMCs, obtained from culture after CMV antigen stimulation. The sequence was obtained from a human donor in good health (CMV status not recorded). Some clones in this sample may be carry-over from other donors' samples. This rearrangement joins TRBV6-6 to TRBJ2-2, with D possibly being TRBD2 (6 bases). For the CDR3, the DNA is TGTGCCAGTTCCTCGGGGAGGCTGAACACCGGGGAGCTGTTTTTT. This gives the protein CASSSGRLNTGELFF.